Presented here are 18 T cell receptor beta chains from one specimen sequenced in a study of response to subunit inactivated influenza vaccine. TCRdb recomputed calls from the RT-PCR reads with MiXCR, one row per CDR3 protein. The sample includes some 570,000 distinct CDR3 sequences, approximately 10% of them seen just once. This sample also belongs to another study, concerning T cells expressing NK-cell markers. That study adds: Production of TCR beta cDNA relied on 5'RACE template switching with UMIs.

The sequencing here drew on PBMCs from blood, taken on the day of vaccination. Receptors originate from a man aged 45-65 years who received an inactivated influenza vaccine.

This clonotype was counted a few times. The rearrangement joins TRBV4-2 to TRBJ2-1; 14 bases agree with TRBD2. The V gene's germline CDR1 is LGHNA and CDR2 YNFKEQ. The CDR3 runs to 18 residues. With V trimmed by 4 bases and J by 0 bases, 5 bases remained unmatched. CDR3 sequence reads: CASSPGTSGGPSYNEQFF. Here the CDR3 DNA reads TGTGCCAGCAGCCCTGGGACTAGCGGGGGTCCCTCCTACAATGAGCAGTTCTTC.

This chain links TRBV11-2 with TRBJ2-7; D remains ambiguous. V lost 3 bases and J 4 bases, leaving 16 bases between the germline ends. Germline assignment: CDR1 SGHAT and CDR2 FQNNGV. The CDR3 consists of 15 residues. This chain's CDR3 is CASSLNPLLGYEQYF. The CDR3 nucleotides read TGTGCCAGCAGCTTGAACCCGTTGTTGGGGTACGAGCAGTACTTC.

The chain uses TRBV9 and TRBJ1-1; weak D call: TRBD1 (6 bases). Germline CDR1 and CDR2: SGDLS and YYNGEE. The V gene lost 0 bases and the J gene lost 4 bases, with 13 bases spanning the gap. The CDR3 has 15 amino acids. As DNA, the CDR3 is TGTGCCAGCAGCGTAGAGCCAGGGGAAGGCACTGAAGCTTTCTTT. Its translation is CASSVEPGEGTEAFF.

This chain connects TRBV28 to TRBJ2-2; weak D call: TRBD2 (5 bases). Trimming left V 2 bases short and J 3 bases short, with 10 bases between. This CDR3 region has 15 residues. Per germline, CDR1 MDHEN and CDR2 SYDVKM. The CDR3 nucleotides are TGTGCCAGCAGTTTACCCCCACTAGACACCGGGGAGCTGTTTTTT. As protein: CASSLPPLDTGELFF.

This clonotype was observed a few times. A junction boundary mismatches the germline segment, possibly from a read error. The CDR3 nucleotides read TGTGCCAGCAACTTAGTTCAAGGGGACGGGGAGCTGTTTTTT. As protein: CASNLVQGDGELFF. The chain links TRBV7-9 to TRBJ2-2, with D perhaps TRBD1 (5 bases). Per germline, CDR1 SEHNR and CDR2 FQNEAQ (reference sequence). This CDR3 spans 14 amino acids.

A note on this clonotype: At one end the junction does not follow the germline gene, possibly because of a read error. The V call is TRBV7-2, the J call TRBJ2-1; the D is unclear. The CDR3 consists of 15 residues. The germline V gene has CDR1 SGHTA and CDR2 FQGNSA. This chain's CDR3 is CASSLGGISYNGQFF. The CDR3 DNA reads TGTGCCAGCAGCTTAGGGGGAATTTCCTACAATGGGCAGTTCTTC.

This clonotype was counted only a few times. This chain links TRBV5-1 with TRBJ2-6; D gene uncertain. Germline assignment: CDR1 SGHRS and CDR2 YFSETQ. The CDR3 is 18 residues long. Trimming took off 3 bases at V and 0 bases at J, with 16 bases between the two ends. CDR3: CASSSDSGRISGANVLTF. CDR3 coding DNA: TGCGCCAGCAGCTCGGATAGTGGACGGATCTCTGGGGCCAACGTCCTGACTTTC.

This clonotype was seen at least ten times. The CDR3 reads CASTDSPRQIQETQYF. The CDR3 DNA follows: TGTGCCAGCACTGACTCCCCCCGACAGATCCAAGAGACCCAGTACTTC. V is TRBV7-9 and J is TRBJ2-5; the D gene is possibly TRBD1 (5 bases). V lost 7 bases and J lost 1, with 19 bases in between. This CDR3 contains 16 residues. Germline CDR1 SEHNR, CDR2 FQNEAQ (reference sequence).

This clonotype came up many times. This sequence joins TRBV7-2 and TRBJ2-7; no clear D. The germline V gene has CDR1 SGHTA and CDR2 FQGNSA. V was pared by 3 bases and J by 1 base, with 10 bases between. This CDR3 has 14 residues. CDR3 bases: TGTGCCAGCAGCTTGACGGTTCCTTCCTACGAGCAGTACTTC. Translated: CASSLTVPSYEQYF.

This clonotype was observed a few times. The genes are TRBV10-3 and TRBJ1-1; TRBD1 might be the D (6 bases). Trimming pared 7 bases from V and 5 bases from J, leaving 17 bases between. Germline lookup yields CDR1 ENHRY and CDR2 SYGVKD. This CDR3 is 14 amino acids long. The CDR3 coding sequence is TGTGCCATCATCCGGGGGGCTGATAGTACTGAAGCTTTCTTT. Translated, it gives CAIIRGADSTEAFF.

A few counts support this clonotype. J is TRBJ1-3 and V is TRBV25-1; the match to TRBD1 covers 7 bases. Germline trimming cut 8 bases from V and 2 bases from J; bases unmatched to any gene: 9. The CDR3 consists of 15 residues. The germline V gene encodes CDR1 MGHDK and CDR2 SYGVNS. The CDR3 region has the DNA TGTGCCAGCTATTCCGGGACAGACCCTGGAAACACCATATATTTT. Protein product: CASYSGTDPGNTIYF.

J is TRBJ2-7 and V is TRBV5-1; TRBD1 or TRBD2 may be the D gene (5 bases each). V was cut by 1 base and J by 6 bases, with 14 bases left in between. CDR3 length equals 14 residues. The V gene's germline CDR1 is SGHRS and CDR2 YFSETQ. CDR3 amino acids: CASSLLGDIGEQYF. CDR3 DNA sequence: TGCGCCAGCAGCTTGTTGGGGGATATAGGCGAGCAGTACTTC.

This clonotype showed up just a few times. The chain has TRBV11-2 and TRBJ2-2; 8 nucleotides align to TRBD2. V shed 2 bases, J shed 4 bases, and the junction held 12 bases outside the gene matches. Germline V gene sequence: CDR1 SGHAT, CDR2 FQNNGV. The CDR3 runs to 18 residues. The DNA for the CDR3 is TGTGCCAGCAGCTTAATCGTCGGGGGGGCAGGCTCCACCGGGGAGCTGTTTTTT. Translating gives CASSLIVGGAGSTGELFF.

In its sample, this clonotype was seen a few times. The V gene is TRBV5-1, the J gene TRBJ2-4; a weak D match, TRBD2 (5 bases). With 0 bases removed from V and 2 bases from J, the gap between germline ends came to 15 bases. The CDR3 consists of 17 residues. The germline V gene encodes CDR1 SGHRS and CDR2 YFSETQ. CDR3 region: CASSLDERGWTKNIQYF. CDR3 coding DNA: TGCGCCAGCAGCTTGGACGAGCGAGGGTGGACCAAAAACATTCAGTACTTC.

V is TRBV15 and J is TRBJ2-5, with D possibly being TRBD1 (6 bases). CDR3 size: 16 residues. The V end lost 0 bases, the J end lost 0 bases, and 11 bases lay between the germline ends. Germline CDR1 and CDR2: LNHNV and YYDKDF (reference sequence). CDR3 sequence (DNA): TGTGCCACCAGCAGAGATGGGGGCAGAGACCAAGAGACCCAGTACTTC. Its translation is CATSRDGGRDQETQYF.

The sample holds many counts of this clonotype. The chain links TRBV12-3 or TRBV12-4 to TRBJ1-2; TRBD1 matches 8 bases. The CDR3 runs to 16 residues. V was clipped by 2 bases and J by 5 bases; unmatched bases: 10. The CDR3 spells CASSLLPQTGDYGYTF. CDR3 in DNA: TGTGCCAGCAGTTTATTACCCCAGACAGGGGATTATGGCTACACCTTC.

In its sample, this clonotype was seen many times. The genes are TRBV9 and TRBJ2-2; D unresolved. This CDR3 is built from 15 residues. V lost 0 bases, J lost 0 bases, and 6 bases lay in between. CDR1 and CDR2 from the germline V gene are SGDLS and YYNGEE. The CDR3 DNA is TGTGCCAGCAGCGTAGAAGGTTCGAACACCGGGGAGCTGTTTTTT. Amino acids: CASSVEGSNTGELFF.

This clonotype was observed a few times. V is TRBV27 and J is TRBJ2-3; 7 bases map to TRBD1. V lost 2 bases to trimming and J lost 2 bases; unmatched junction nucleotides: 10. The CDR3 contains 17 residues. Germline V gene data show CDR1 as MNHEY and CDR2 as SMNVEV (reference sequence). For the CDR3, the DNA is TGTGCCAGCAGTTTACTCGACAGGGAGCTTACCACAGATACGCAGTATTTT. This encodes CASSLLDRELTTDTQYF.